Detailed here is one T cell receptor beta chain. Its specificity is not known. Assay: immunoSEQ multiplex PCR; the TCRdb copy retains only in-frame clones and omits some. The data hold under 50,000 clones, with 81% observed a single time. This sample is part of a study of T cells in localized non-small cell lung cancer. From germline, CDR1 is SGHVS and CDR2 FQNEAQ. Trimming removed 3 bases from V and 7 bases from J; junction bases left unmatched: 7. There are 15 residues in the CDR3. Findings of the study overall: There was an association of higher blood T cell density with longer overall survival.

Sequenced material: peripheral blood mononuclear cells, taken before any cancer treatment. The V call is TRBV7-8, the J call TRBJ1-3, with 9 bases fitting TRBD1. The TCR was taken from a man aged 35-75 years with stage III lung adenocarcinoma. The CDR3 coding sequence is TGTGCCAGCAGCTTTTCCGGGACAGGGTTTAACACCATATATTTT. The encoded protein is CASSFSGTGFNTIYF.